Below, 27 T cell receptor beta chains from the same sample are listed, as sequenced in a study of blood T cells in healthy people across ages. A second PCR, run for roughly 7 to 11 cycles, used a sample-barcoded 5' primer plus a J-beta primer mix. TCRdb re-derived calls from the 5' RACE reads in MiXCR, one entry per CDR3 protein. This table holds roughly 1,800,000 distinct CDR3 sequences, around half found once. Material: blood. These receptors were taken from a woman between 35 and 50 years old in good health.

Here the CDR3 reads CASSQRAGTGARNEQFF. CDR3 DNA: TGCGCCAGCAGCCAGAGAGCCGGGACAGGGGCTCGGAATGAGCAGTTCTTC. The rearrangement uses TRBV4-1 and TRBJ2-1; 10 nucleotides align to TRBD1. There are 17 residues in the CDR3. Germline V CDR1 and CDR2: MGHRA, YSYEKL. Trimming at V came to 3 bases and at J to 7 bases, leaving 12 bases not matched to a gene.

The chain carries TRBV20-1 and TRBJ2-2; no firm D call. Per the germline V gene, CDR1 is DFQATT and CDR2 is SNEGSKA (reference sequence). V lost 4 bases and J lost 2, with 11 bases in between. The CDR3 sequence is 14 residues long. The CDR3 loop is CSATWVGNTGELFF. The CDR3 coding sequence is TGCAGTGCTACGTGGGTGGGTAACACCGGGGAGCTGTTTTTT.

This clonotype was recorded a few times. The chain recombines TRBV12-3 or TRBV12-4 with TRBJ2-7; no firm D call. The V gene lost 3 bases and the J gene lost 3 bases, with 12 bases spanning the gap. This CDR3 is built from 14 residues. CDR3: CASSFRARVYEQYF. CDR3 DNA sequence: TGTGCCAGCAGTTTTAGGGCCAGAGTCTACGAGCAGTACTTC.

The chain has TRBV7-2 and TRBJ2-7; 9 nucleotides line up with TRBD2. CDR1 and CDR2 from the germline V gene are SGHTA and FQGNSA. The CDR3 covers 16 residues. V was pared by 1 base and J by 4 bases, with 8 bases of the junction left unmatched. The CDR3 DNA reads as TGTGCCAGCAGCTTAGATCGGGCGGGGGGGATTTACGAGCAGTACTTC. Encoded protein: CASSLDRAGGIYEQYF.

The V gene is TRBV15, the J gene TRBJ2-3; TRBD1 might be the D (5 bases). The CDR3 contains 15 residues. V shed 1 base and J shed 4 bases, with 12 bases lying between them. The germline CDR1 and CDR2 sequences are LNHNV and YYDKDF (reference sequence). The CDR3 bases are TGTGCCACCAGCAGAGCCCGCAGGGCCGCAGATACGCAGTATTTT. This codes for CATSRARRAADTQYF.

This chain uses TRBV27 with TRBJ2-3, with a weak D call TRBD2 (6 bases). The CDR3 extends over 14 amino acids. The V gene lost 5 bases and the J gene lost 4 bases, with 13 bases spanning the gap. Per the germline V gene, CDR1 is MNHEY and CDR2 is SMNVEV (reference sequence). CDR3 sequence: CASSPRTKADTQYF. DNA for the CDR3: TGTGCCAGCAGTCCAAGGACTAAAGCAGATACGCAGTATTTT.

V and J are TRBV7-6 and TRBJ2-2, with D hard to call. The V gene's germline CDR1 is SGHVS and CDR2 FNYEAQ. The CDR3 sequence is 16 residues long. V lost 3 bases to trimming and J lost 1 base, with 12 bases between them. In DNA, the CDR3 is TGTGCCAGCAGCTTTTCTATCGACGTGAACACCGGGGAGCTGTTTTTT. Its protein is CASSFSIDVNTGELFF.

The genes are TRBV11-2 and TRBJ1-5; no firm D call. Germline loops: CDR1 SGHAT, CDR2 FQNNGV. The CDR3 loop spans 16 amino acids. The ends were cut back, 2 bases at V and 2 bases at J, with 13 bases in the middle. The CDR3 is CASSLFRGGGNQPQHF. The CDR3 DNA follows: TGTGCCAGCAGCTTATTCAGAGGCGGAGGCAATCAGCCCCAGCATTTT.

The rearrangement links TRBV5-1 to TRBJ2-1, with a weak D call TRBD2 (6 bases). The CDR3 is 15 residues long. V was cut by 4 bases and J by 3 bases, with 14 bases left in between. Germline V CDR1 and CDR2: SGHRS, YFSETQ. The CDR3 spells CASSRPGTLYNEQFF. The CDR3 DNA reads TGCGCCAGCAGCCGTCCCGGGACTCTCTACAATGAGCAGTTCTTC.

This sequence joins TRBV9 and TRBJ1-1, with D perhaps matching TRBD1 (6 bases). This CDR3 region has 14 residues. V dropped 7 bases and J dropped 6 bases, with 19 bases sitting between them. Per the germline V gene, CDR1 is SGDLS and CDR2 is YYNGEE. In DNA, the CDR3 is TGTGCCAGCCACGCGGGGGACACCGTCGCTGAAGCTTTCTTT. This gives the protein CASHAGDTVAEAFF.

The chain joins TRBV11-2 to TRBJ2-1, with a weak D call TRBD1 (6 bases). Per germline, CDR1 SGHAT and CDR2 FQNNGV. V gave up 5 bases and J gave up 3 bases, with 17 bases separating them. The CDR3 has 16 residues. CDR3 coding DNA: TGTGCCAGCAGCACTCCGATGCAGGGGCTCTACAATGAGCAGTTCTTC. It specifies CASSTPMQGLYNEQFF.

The CDR3 here is CASSPSGDRYGYTF. The DNA for the CDR3 is TGCGCCAGCAGCCCGAGTGGGGACAGATATGGCTACACCTTC. V is TRBV4-1 and J is TRBJ1-2, with 7 positions matching TRBD1. The CDR3 runs 14 residues. Looked up from germline, CDR1 is MGHRA and CDR2 is YSYEKL. J gave up 5 bases and V 4 bases, and 7 bases lay outside the gene matches.

The chain recombines TRBV9 with TRBJ2-2; perhaps TRBD2 as D (6 bases). V lost 0 bases and J lost 4, with 7 bases in between. Germline V gives CDR1 SGDLS, CDR2 YYNGEE. This CDR3 has 14 residues. In DNA, the CDR3 is TGTGCCAGCAGCGTAGTGGGGGGCACCGGGGAGCTGTTTTTT. It translates to CASSVVGGTGELFF.

V usage is TRBV20-1 and J usage is TRBJ2-3; D gene ambiguous. V was trimmed by 6 bases and J by 6 bases, leaving 13 bases between them. Germline V gene lookup returns CDR1 DFQATT and CDR2 SNEGSKA (reference sequence). The CDR3 covers 12 residues. CDR3: CSATKPGDTQYF. The CDR3 nucleotides are TGCAGTGCCACCAAACCCGGGGATACGCAGTATTTT.

This clonotype was counted between two and nine times. The rearrangement links TRBV6-6 to TRBJ1-2; TRBD1 aligns across 7 bases. The germline V gene encodes CDR1 MNHNY and CDR2 SVGAGI (reference sequence). V lost 6 bases, J lost 7 bases, and 11 bases stayed unmatched. The CDR3 has 14 residues. CDR3 amino acids: CASSRSGTDGGYTF. CDR3 bases: TGTGCCAGCAGCCGCTCCGGGACAGATGGTGGCTACACCTTC.

About this clonotype itself: Its ends do not fully match the called genes, so a read error is possible. The CDR3 nucleotides are TGCGCCAGCAGCTTGGCTGGGGCTTCCTACAATGAGCGGTTCTTC. Translation gives CASSLAGASYNERFF. The genes are TRBV5-1 and TRBJ2-1, with a weak D call TRBD1 (5 bases). This CDR3 region has 15 residues. Germline CDR1 and CDR2: SGHRS and YFSETQ. Supplemented by reference TRBV5-1 and TRBJ2-1, the full variable domain reads KAGVTQTPRYLIKTRGQQVTLSCSPISGHRSVSWYQQTPGQGLQFLFEYFSETQRNKGNFPGRFSGRQFSNSRSEMNVSTLELGDSALYLCASSLAGASYNERFFGPGTRLTVL.

The rearrangement links TRBV6-2 or TRBV6-3 to TRBJ2-3; 10 bases line up with TRBD1. Germline CDR1 reads MNHEY; CDR2 reads SVGEGT. This CDR3 has 17 residues. The J segment lost 1 base and the V segment lost 6 bases, leaving 10 bases of the junction unmatched. In nucleotides, the CDR3 is TGTGCCAGCAGAGTCCGGGACAGGGGCTTTGGCACAGATACGCAGTATTTT. Residues: CASRVRDRGFGTDTQYF.

The chain has TRBV28 and TRBJ2-7, with 7 bases aligning to TRBD1. This CDR3 has 12 amino acids. Germline CDR1 reads MDHEN; CDR2 reads SYDVKM. V gave up 7 bases and J gave up 5 bases; unmatched junction bases: 5. CDR3 region: CASKGAVNEQYF. DNA for the CDR3: TGTGCCAGCAAGGGGGCAGTCAACGAGCAGTACTTC.

The chain carries TRBV28 and TRBJ1-2; D possibly corresponds to TRBD1 (5 bases). Germline V gene data show CDR1 as MDHEN and CDR2 as SYDVKM. CDR3 length equals 14 residues. V was clipped by 6 bases and J by 8 bases, with 19 bases between them. This CDR3 is CASRHGTRVRGYTF. CDR3 DNA: TGTGCCAGCAGACACGGGACTCGGGTGCGGGGCTACACCTTC.

This clonotype has only a few counts. The chain links TRBV5-1 to TRBJ2-4; TRBD2 matches 8 bases. CDR1 SGHRS and CDR2 YFSETQ come from the germline V gene. V shed 2 bases and J 6 bases; nucleotides not matched to a gene: 10. The CDR3 is made up of 16 amino acids. This CDR3 is CASSFGLAEGGNIQYF. The CDR3 DNA follows: TGCGCCAGCAGCTTCGGACTAGCAGAGGGGGGAAACATTCAGTACTTC.

This clonotype was observed a few times. This chain connects TRBV6-2 or TRBV6-3 to TRBJ2-7; 9 nucleotides agree with TRBD2. Trimming at V came to 2 bases and at J to 1 base, leaving 6 bases not matched to a gene. The germline V gene encodes CDR1 MNHEY and CDR2 SVGEGT. This CDR3 region has 16 residues. The CDR3: CASSYRSGGVSYEQYF. The CDR3 DNA sequence: TGTGCCAGCAGTTACCGTAGCGGGGGCGTTTCCTACGAGCAGTACTTC.

This clonotype occurred a few times. This sequence joins TRBV7-9 and TRBJ2-6, with no clear D. Trimming stripped 4 bases from V and 0 bases from J, with 10 bases between. Germline CDR1 is SEHNR and CDR2 is FQNEAQ (reference sequence). The CDR3 sequence is 16 residues long. CDR3 nucleotides: TGTGCCAGCAGCTCAACGGATAGCTCTGGGGCCAACGTCCTGACTTTC. This gives the protein CASSSTDSSGANVLTF.

As for this clonotype: The junction does not match germline at one end; this may be a read error. CDR3 in DNA: TGTGCCGGCAGCTTACCCAGGGGGCCAGATACGCAGTATTTT. Its translation is CAGSLPRGPDTQYF. The V and J genes are TRBV11-1 and TRBJ2-3; 8 nucleotides line up with TRBD1. The CDR3 is 14 residues long. Germline assignment: CDR1 SGHAT and CDR2 FQDESV (reference sequence).

Ten or more counts support this clonotype. This rearrangement joins TRBV2 to TRBJ2-4, with D perhaps matching TRBD2 (5 bases). CDR3 length equals 14 residues. Trimming stripped 7 bases from V and 6 bases from J, with 16 bases between. CDR1 SNHLY and CDR2 FYNNEI come from the germline V gene. DNA for the CDR3: TGTGCCAGCATCGACCCATTAGGAGGAAACATTCAGTACTTC. Translating gives CASIDPLGGNIQYF. The full variable domain, with the rest looked up from reference TRBV2 and TRBJ2-4, is EPEVTQTPSHQVTQMGQEVILRCVPISNHLYFYWYRQILGQKVEFLVSFYNNEISEKSEIFDDQFSVERPDGSNFTLKIRSTKLEDSAMYFCASIDPLGGNIQYFGAGTRLSVL.

The chain is built from TRBV11-3 and TRBJ2-1; no clear D. The CDR3 extends over 13 amino acids. Germline-derived CDR1 and CDR2 are SGHNT and YENEEA. V was pared by 5 bases and J by 9 bases, with 14 bases between. CDR3: CASSQFGRAEQFF. As DNA, the CDR3 is TGTGCCAGCAGCCAATTCGGAAGGGCTGAGCAGTTCTTC.

This rearrangement joins TRBV28 to TRBJ2-5; tentatively, D is TRBD2 (6 bases). Trimming took off 6 bases at V and 4 bases at J, with 21 bases between the two ends. Looked up from germline, CDR1 is MDHEN and CDR2 is SYDVKM. This CDR3 has 16 amino acids. In nucleotides, the CDR3 is TGTGCCAGCAGCCCGACGGGGAGGACCATTGGAGAGACCCAGTACTTC. Translating it yields CASSPTGRTIGETQYF.

The chain carries TRBV14 and TRBJ2-1, with a tentative D call TRBD1 (5 bases). The CDR3 runs to 17 residues. V was shortened by 0 bases and J by 3 bases, with 15 bases between the two germline ends. The germline gives CDR1 SGHDN, CDR2 FVKESK. CDR3 sequence (DNA): TGTGCCAGCAGCCAAGATACGACAGAGACCTACTACAATGAGCAGTTCTTC. Its translation: CASSQDTTETYYNEQFF.